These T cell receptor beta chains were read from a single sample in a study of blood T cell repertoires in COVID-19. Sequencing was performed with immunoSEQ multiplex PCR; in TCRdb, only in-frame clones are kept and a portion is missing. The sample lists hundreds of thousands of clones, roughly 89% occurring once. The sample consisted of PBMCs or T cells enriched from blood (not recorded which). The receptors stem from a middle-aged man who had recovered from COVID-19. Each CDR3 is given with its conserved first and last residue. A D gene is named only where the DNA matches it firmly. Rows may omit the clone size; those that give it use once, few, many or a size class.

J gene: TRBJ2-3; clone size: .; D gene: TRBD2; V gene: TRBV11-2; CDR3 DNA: TGTGCCAGCAGCCCCACACACGGGAGGGCAGATACGCAGTATTTT; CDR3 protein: CASSPTHGRADTQYF
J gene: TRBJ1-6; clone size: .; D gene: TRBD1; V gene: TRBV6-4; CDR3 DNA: TGTGCCAGCAGTGACTCTCCGGGACAGGGTGGGTCACCCCTCCACTTT; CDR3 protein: CASSDSPGQGGSPLHF
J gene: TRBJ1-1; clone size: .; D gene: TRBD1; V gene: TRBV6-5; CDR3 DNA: TGTGCCAGCAGTTACTACAGGGGCTTGAACACTGAAGCTTTCTTT; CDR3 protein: CASSYYRGLNTEAFF
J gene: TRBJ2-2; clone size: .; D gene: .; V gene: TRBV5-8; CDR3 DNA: TGTGCCAGCAGCTTGGGGATCGCAGGGGTCACCGGGGAGCTGTTTTTT; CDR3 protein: CASSLGIAGVTGELFF
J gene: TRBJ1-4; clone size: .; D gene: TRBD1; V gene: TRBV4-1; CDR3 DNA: TGCGCCAGCGAGACAGGGGTGGATGAAAAACTGTTTTTT; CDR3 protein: CASETGVDEKLFF
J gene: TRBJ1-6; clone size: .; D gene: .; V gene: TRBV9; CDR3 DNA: TGTGCCAGCAGCCCCTGGGGGGGGCTTAATTCACCCCTCCACTTT; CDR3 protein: CASSPWGGLNSPLHF
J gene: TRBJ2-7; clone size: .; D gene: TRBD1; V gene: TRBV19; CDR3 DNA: TGTGCCAGTAGTACCGGGACAGGGAGCTACGAGCAGTACTTC; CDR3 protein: CASSTGTGSYEQYF
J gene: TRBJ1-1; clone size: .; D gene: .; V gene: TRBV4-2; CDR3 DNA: TGTGCCAGCAGCCCCGAGTGGGGGGTGAACACTGAAGCTTTCTTT; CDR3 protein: CASSPEWGVNTEAFF
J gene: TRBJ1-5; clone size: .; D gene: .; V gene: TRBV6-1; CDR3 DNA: TGTGCCAGCAGTGAATGGGTAGCAAGGCAGCCCCAGCATTTT; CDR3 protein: CASSEWVARQPQHF
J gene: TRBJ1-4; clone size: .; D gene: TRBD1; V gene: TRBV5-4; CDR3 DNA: TGTGCCAGCAGCTTGACAGGGGATGAAAAACTGTTTTTT; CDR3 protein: CASSLTGDEKLFF
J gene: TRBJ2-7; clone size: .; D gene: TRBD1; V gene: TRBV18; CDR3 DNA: TGTGCCAGCTCCCATGCAGACAGGGTTTACGAGCAGTACTTC; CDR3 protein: CASSHADRVYEQYF
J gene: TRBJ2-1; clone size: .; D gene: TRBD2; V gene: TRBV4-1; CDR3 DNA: TGCGCCAGCAGCCAACCTAGCGGGTACAATGAGCAGTTCTTC; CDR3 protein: CASSQPSGYNEQFF
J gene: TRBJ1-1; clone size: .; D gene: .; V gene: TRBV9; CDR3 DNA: TGTGCCAGCAGCGTAGGGGCCTACACTGAAGCTTTCTTT; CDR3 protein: CASSVGAYTEAFF
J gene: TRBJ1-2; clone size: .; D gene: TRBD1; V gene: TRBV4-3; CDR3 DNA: TGCGCCAGCAGCCAAGGGAAGGGACAGGTCTATGGCTACACCTTC; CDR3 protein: CASSQGKGQVYGYTF
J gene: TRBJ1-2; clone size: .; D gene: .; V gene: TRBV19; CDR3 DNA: TGTGCCAGTAGTATGGGGCAGGGACAACGCTACACCTTC; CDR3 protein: CASSMGQGQRYTF
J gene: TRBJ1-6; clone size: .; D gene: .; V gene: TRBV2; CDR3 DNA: TGTGCCAGCACCGGAGGGAGGCGGACTAATTCACCCCTCCACTTT; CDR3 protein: CASTGGRRTNSPLHF
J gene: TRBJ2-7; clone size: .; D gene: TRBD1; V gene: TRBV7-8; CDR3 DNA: TGTGCCAGCGGGGGATCCCGGACAGGGCTCGAGCAGTACTTC; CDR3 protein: CASGGSRTGLEQYF
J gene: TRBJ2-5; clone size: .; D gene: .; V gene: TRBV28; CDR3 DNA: TGTGCCAGCAGAAACTACCGAAACCCCCAAGAGACCCAGTACTTC; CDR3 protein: CASRNYRNPQETQYF
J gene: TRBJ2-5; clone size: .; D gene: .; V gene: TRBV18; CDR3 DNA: TGTGCCAGCTCACCCCTGACGGGAGTAGAGACCCAGTACTTC; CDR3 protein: CASSPLTGVETQYF
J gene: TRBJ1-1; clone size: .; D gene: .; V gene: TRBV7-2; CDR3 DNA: TGTGCCAGCAGCTTATCTATGGACACTGAAGCTTTCTTT; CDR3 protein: CASSLSMDTEAFF
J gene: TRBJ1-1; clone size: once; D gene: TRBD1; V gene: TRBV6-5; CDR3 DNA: TGTGCCAGCAGTTACTCGGGACAGGGGGCAACTGAAGCTTTCTTT; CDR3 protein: CASSYSGQGATEAFF
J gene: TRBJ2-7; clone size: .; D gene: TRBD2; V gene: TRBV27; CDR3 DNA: TGTGCCAGCAGTTTATCTGGGACTACGTCCTACGAGCAGTACTTC; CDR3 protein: CASSLSGTTSYEQYF
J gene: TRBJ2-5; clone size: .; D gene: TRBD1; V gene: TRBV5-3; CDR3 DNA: TGTGCCAGAAGCACCATACAGGGGGCTAGCCAAGAGACCCAGTACTTC; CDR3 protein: CARSTIQGASQETQYF
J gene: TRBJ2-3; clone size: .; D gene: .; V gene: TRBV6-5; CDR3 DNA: TGTGCCAGCAGGACTGAAATCACAGATACGCAGTATTTT; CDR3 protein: CASRTEITDTQYF
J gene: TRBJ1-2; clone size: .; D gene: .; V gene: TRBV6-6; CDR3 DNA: TGTGCCAGCAGTTCCGCGGTGGAGGCTGTCTATGGCTACACCTTC; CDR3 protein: CASSSAVEAVYGYTF
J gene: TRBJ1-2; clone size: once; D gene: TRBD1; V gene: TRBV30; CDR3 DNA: TGTGCCTCCCAAAAGGGGGCCAACTATGGCTACACCTTC; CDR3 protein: CASQKGANYGYTF
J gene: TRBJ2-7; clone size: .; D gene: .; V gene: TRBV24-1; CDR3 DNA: TGTGCCACCAGTGATTTAGGGACTCCCCAGAGTTTGGAGCAGTACTTC; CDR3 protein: CATSDLGTPQSLEQYF
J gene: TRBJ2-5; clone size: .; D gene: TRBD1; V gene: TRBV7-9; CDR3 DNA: TGTGCCAGCAGCTGGGACAGTACCAGGGAGACCCAGTACTTC; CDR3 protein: CASSWDSTRETQYF
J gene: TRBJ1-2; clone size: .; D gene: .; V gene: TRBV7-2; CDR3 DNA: TGTGCCAGCAGCCCTCGGGTACTCGACGCCTATGGCTACACCTTC; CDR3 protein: CASSPRVLDAYGYTF
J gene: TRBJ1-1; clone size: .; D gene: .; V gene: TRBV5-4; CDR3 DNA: TGTGCCAGCAGCCTTGGACAAATGAACACTGAAGCTTTCTTT; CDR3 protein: CASSLGQMNTEAFF